The 23 T cell receptor beta chains below all came from one sample that was sequenced in a study of T cell responses to AZD1222 COVID-19 vaccine. Produced via immunoSEQ multiplex PCR; TCRdb's table is partial and in-frame only. The repertoire holds roughly 120,000 clones, with more than 85% as singletons. The sequences come from peripheral blood, collected on day 0 of AZD1222 vaccination. These TCRs come from an adult in good health.

The V gene is TRBV29-1, the J gene TRBJ2-1; no firm D call. The CDR3 covers 13 residues. Trimming cost V 8 bases and J 2 bases, with 13 bases left between them. Germline CDR1 is SQVTM and CDR2 is ANQGSEA. CDR3 residues: CSFQTGTYNEQFF. In nucleotides, the CDR3 is TGCAGCTTCCAGACTGGTACCTACAATGAGCAGTTCTTC.

The J gene is TRBJ2-1, the V gene TRBV11-3; tentative D call: TRBD2 (5 bases). This CDR3 comprises 16 residues. Trimming shortened V by 1 base and J by 6 bases, and 16 bases separated the two germline ends. Germline CDR1 SGHNT, CDR2 YENEEA. CDR3: CASSLGGSSSRNEQFF. The DNA for the CDR3 is TGTGCCAGCAGCTTAGGAGGCTCTAGCAGTCGCAATGAGCAGTTCTTC.

The table lists this clone with a few counts. The rearrangement links TRBV11-3 to TRBJ2-1; TRBD2 agrees at 12 bases. CDR1 SGHNT and CDR2 YENEEA come from the germline V gene. CDR3 length: 16 amino acids. Trimming cost V 2 bases and J 7 bases; bases outside gene matches: 6. The CDR3 DNA follows: TGTGCCAGCAGCTTATCGACTAGCGGGAGTCGGAATGAGCAGTTCTTC. Protein sequence: CASSLSTSGSRNEQFF.

This rearrangement joins TRBV9 to TRBJ1-2; D is unclear. This CDR3 is built from 16 residues. V dropped 0 bases and J dropped 4 bases, with 16 bases sitting between them. The germline gives CDR1 SGDLS, CDR2 YYNGEE. CDR3 coding DNA: TGTGCCAGCAGCGTAGGAGGGCTCCCCGGCGGCTATGGCTACACCTTC. Amino acids: CASSVGGLPGGYGYTF. Together with reference TRBV9 and TRBJ1-2, the CDR3 gives the full variable domain: DSGVTQTPKHLITATGQRVTLRCSPRSGDLSVYWYQQSLDQGLQFLIQYYNGEERAKGNILERFSAQQFPDLHSELNLSSLELGDSALYFCASSVGGLPGGYGYTFGSGTRLTVV.

The chain couples TRBV28 to TRBJ2-7, with unresolved D. The V gene's germline CDR1 is MDHEN and CDR2 SYDVKM. Trimming removed 2 bases from V and 1 base from J, with 3 bases in between. The CDR3 is 12 residues long. The CDR3 coding sequence is TGTGCCAGCAGTTTAAGGTCCTACGAGCAGTACTTC. It specifies CASSLRSYEQYF.

The gene calls are TRBV15 and TRBJ2-1, with D perhaps TRBD1 or TRBD2 (6 bases each). Germline lookup yields CDR1 LNHNV and CDR2 YYDKDF (reference sequence). Trimming removed 3 bases at V and 6 bases at J, with 15 bases between. This CDR3 contains 15 residues. The CDR3: CATSRSTGRFNEQFF. The CDR3 DNA follows: TGTGCCACCAGCAGGTCAACAGGGAGGTTCAATGAGCAGTTCTTC.

The CDR3 coding sequence is TGTGCCAGCAGCTTCGGACAGGCTGAAGCTTTCTTT. It is translated as CASSFGQAEAFF. V is TRBV5-6 and J is TRBJ1-1; the match to TRBD1 covers 7 bases. The CDR3 contains 12 residues. The germline V gene encodes CDR1 SGHDT and CDR2 YYEEEE. V dropped 2 bases and J dropped 6; count of bases not matched to a gene: 1.

The chain recombines TRBV7-9 with TRBJ1-1; 10 bases agree with TRBD1. This CDR3 contains 18 residues. J gave up 1 base and V 1 base, and 9 bases lay outside the gene matches. Per the germline V gene, CDR1 is SEHNR and CDR2 is FQNEAQ (reference sequence). CDR3 coding DNA: TGTGCCAGCAGCTTAGTACGGGGACAGGGGCCAGGGAACACTGAAGCTTTCTTT. Amino acids: CASSLVRGQGPGNTEAFF.

The chain links TRBV19 to TRBJ2-3, with TRBD1 matching over 8 bases. J lost 11 bases, V lost 4 bases, and 8 bases had no gene match. Germline-derived CDR1 and CDR2 are LNHDA and SQIVND (reference sequence). This CDR3 has 13 amino acids. The CDR3 is CASSTYSGTGQYF. In DNA form, the CDR3 reads TGTGCCAGTAGTACCTATTCCGGGACAGGGCAGTATTTT.

CDR3 bases: TGCGCCAGCAGCTTTCAGGGAGGAGGTCAAGAGACCCAGTACTTC. Protein sequence: CASSFQGGGQETQYF. The genes are TRBV5-1 and TRBJ2-5; D possibly corresponds to TRBD2 (6 bases). The V gene's germline CDR1 is SGHRS and CDR2 YFSETQ. V was shortened by 2 bases and J by 2 bases, with 13 bases between the two germline ends. The CDR3 has 15 amino acids. The variable domain in full, with the rest retrieved from reference TRBV5-1 and TRBJ2-5, is KAGVTQTPRYLIKTRGQQVTLSCSPISGHRSVSWYQQTPGQGLQFLFEYFSETQRNKGNFPGRFSGRQFSNSRSEMNVSTLELGDSALYLCASSFQGGGQETQYFGPGTRLLVL.

The CDR3 is CASSAQTGGQPQHF. CDR3 in DNA: TGTGCCAGCAGTGCTCAGACAGGGGGACAGCCCCAGCATTTT. This chain joins TRBV28 and TRBJ1-5; the match to TRBD1 covers 9 bases. V lost 5 bases and J lost 7; bases outside the gene matches: 6. The CDR3 is 14 amino acids. Germline V lookup: CDR1 MDHEN, CDR2 SYDVKM. The full variable domain, rest sourced from reference TRBV28 and TRBJ1-5, is DVKVTQSSRYLVKRTGEKVFLECVQDMDHENMFWYRQDPGLGLRLIYFSYDVKMKEKGDIPEGYSVSREKKERFSLILESASTNQTSMYLCASSAQTGGQPQHFGDGTRLSIL.

The chain recombines TRBV7-6 with TRBJ1-2; no clear D. Germline CDR1 is SGHVS and CDR2 is FNYEAQ. The CDR3 runs to 14 residues. Trimming cost V 1 base and J 5 bases, with 11 bases left between them. The CDR3 DNA follows: TGTGCCAGCAGCTTAGATCCTTCTGCTTATGGCTACACCTTC. Protein product: CASSLDPSAYGYTF.

This chain joins TRBV11-2 and TRBJ2-1; D may be TRBD1 (6 bases). CDR3 size: 15 residues. V was shortened by 2 bases and J by 2 bases, with 10 bases between the two germline ends. Germline CDR1 and CDR2: SGHAT and FQNNGV. CDR3 in amino acids: CASSLQGSPYNEQFF. In nucleotides, the CDR3 is TGTGCCAGCAGCTTACAGGGGTCCCCCTACAATGAGCAGTTCTTC.

This chain uses TRBV5-6 with TRBJ1-2; D may be TRBD1 (5 bases). V was shortened by 3 bases and J by 7 bases, with 10 bases between the two germline ends. The germline gives CDR1 SGHDT, CDR2 YYEEEE. The length of the CDR3 is 12 residues. CDR3 coding DNA: TGTGCCAGCAGCTCAGGGTTGAGTGGCTACACCTTC. Translation: CASSSGLSGYTF.

This clone appeared a single time. V and J are TRBV7-2 and TRBJ1-1; 7 positions match TRBD1. The CDR3 has 13 amino acids. Germline CDR1 SGHTA, CDR2 FQGNSA. V was clipped by 5 bases and J by 11 bases; unmatched bases: 11. Here the CDR3 reads CASSPQQGGNAFF. As DNA, the CDR3 is TGTGCCAGCAGCCCCCAGCAGGGGGGAAACGCTTTCTTT.

The rearrangement links TRBV19 to TRBJ2-2; 7 bases are a match to TRBD1. The length of the CDR3 is 13 residues. The germline CDR1 and CDR2 sequences are LNHDA and SQIVND (reference sequence). V shed 8 bases, J shed 5 bases, and the junction held 5 bases outside the gene matches. CDR3 nucleotide sequence: TGTGCCAGTGACAGGGCGAGTACCGGGGAGCTGTTTTTT. This gives the protein CASDRASTGELFF.

The chain is built from TRBV7-3 and TRBJ2-1; D tentatively fits TRBD1 or TRBD2 (5 bases each). The CDR3 extends over 16 amino acids. V lost 5 bases and J lost 2, with 16 bases in between. Germline loops: CDR1 SGHTA, CDR2 FQGTGA. The CDR3 nucleotides read TGTGCCAGCAGCGACCGGGACCGAAGTACCTACAATGAGCAGTTCTTC. It specifies CASSDRDRSTYNEQFF.

In this sample, this clone turned up a few times. The CDR3 reads CASTELSGQVNTEAFF. For the CDR3, the DNA is TGTGCCAGCACCGAACTTTCGGGACAGGTTAACACTGAAGCTTTCTTT. This rearrangement joins TRBV2 to TRBJ1-1; TRBD1 aligns across 8 bases. The length of the CDR3 is 16 residues. The V gene end was trimmed by 7 bases and the J gene end by 2 bases; junction bases not matched to a gene: 12. Germline-derived CDR1 and CDR2 are SNHLY and FYNNEI. Drawing the rest from reference TRBV2 and TRBJ1-1, the complete variable domain is EPEVTQTPSHQVTQMGQEVILRCVPISNHLYFYWYRQILGQKVEFLVSFYNNEISEKSEIFDDQFSVERPDGSNFTLKIRSTKLEDSAMYFCASTELSGQVNTEAFFGQGTRLTVV.

The CDR3 here is CASSLLPGSSTDTQYF. CDR3 nucleotides: TGTGCCAGCAGCTTACTGCCGGGGTCTAGCACAGATACGCAGTATTTT. This chain links TRBV7-9 with TRBJ2-3, with D possibly TRBD2 on 5 matching bases. The CDR3 contains 16 residues. V was shortened by 2 bases and J by 0 bases, with 12 bases between the two germline ends. CDR1 SEHNR and CDR2 FQNEAQ come from the germline V gene (reference sequence).

The gene calls are TRBV6-5 and TRBJ1-2; tentatively, D is TRBD1 (5 bases). V gave up 7 bases and J gave up 4 bases, with 13 bases separating them. CDR1 is MNHEY, CDR2 SVGAGI, per germline. The CDR3 is 13 residues long. The CDR3 loop reads CASTQDSPYGYTF. CDR3 nucleotides: TGTGCCAGCACCCAAGACAGCCCCTATGGCTACACCTTC.

The genes are TRBV4-1 and TRBJ1-1, with TRBD1 matching 7 bases. The germline gives CDR1 MGHRA, CDR2 YSYEKL. With 3 bases clipped from V and 7 bases from J, the junction kept 11 bases outside the gene matches. This CDR3 is 15 amino acids long. In DNA, the CDR3 is TGCGCCAGCAGCCACCGCCGCAACAGGGGTTATGAAGCTTTCTTT. This codes for CASSHRRNRGYEAFF.

This clone was picked up a small number of times. This rearrangement joins TRBV5-1 to TRBJ2-3; D is unresolved. The CDR3 extends over 15 amino acids. The germline V gene encodes CDR1 SGHRS and CDR2 YFSETQ. The V end lost 0 bases, the J end lost 0 bases, and 8 bases lay between the germline ends. CDR3 in DNA: TGCGCCAGCAGCTTGGCGGAATCTAGCACAGATACGCAGTATTTT. It encodes CASSLAESSTDTQYF.

The chain uses TRBV9 and TRBJ1-2; D not resolved. Germline lookup yields CDR1 SGDLS and CDR2 YYNGEE. V lost 0 bases to trimming and J lost 8 bases, with 8 bases between them. This CDR3 comprises 12 residues. The CDR3 protein is CASSVASYGYTF. The CDR3 coding sequence is TGTGCCAGCAGCGTAGCTAGCTACGGCTACACCTTC.